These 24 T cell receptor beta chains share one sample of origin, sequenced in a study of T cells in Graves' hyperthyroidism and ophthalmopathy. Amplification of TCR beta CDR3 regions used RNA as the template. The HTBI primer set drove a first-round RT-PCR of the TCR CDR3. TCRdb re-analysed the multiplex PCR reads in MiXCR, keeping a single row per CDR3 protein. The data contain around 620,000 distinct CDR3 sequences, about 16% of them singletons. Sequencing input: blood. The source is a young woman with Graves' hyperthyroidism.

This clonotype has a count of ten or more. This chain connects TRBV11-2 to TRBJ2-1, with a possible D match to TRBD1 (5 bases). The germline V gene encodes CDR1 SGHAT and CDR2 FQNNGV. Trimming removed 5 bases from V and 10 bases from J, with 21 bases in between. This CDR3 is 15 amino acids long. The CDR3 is CASSPQGGVAREQFF. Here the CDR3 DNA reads TGTGCCAGCAGCCCCCAGGGTGGAGTAGCCCGAGAGCAGTTCTTC.

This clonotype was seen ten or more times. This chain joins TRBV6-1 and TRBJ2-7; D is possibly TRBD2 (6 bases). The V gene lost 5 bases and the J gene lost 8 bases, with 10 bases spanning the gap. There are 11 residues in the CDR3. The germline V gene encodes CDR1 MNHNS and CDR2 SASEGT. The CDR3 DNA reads TGTGCCAGCAGTTTCCGGGAGAAGCAGTACTTC. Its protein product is CASSFREKQYF.

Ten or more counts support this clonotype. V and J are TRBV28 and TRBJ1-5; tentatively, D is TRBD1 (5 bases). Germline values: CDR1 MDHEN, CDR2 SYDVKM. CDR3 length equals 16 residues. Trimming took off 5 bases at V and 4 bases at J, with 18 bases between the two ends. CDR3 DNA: TGTGCCAGCAGTCCCGTGGACACTTTCACAAATCAGCCCCAGCATTTT. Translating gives CASSPVDTFTNQPQHF.

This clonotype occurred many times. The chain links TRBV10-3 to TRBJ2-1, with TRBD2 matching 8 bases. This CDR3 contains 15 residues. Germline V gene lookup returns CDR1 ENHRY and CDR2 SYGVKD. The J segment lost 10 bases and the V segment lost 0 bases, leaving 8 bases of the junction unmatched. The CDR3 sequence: CAISESIAGLKEQFF. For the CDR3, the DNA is TGTGCCATCAGTGAGTCCATAGCGGGGTTAAAGGAGCAGTTCTTC.

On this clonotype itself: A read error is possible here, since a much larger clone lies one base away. CDR3 nucleotides: TGTGCCAGCAGCACTAGCGGGGTCTACAATGAGCAGTACTTC. The encoded protein is CASSTSGVYNEQYF. The chain has TRBV3-1 and TRBJ2-1, with 10 positions matching TRBD2. The J call is in doubt because the DNA end fits TRBJ2-7 better. The CDR3 spans 14 residues. Germline assignment: CDR1 LGHDT and CDR2 YNNKEL (reference sequence).

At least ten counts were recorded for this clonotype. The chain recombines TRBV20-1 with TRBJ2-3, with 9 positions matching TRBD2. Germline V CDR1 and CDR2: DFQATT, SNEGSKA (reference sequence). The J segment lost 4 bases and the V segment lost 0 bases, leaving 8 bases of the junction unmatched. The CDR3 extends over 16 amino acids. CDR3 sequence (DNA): TGCAGTGCTAGAGATTCGGCTAGCGGGAAAGCAGATACGCAGTATTTT. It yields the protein CSARDSASGKADTQYF.

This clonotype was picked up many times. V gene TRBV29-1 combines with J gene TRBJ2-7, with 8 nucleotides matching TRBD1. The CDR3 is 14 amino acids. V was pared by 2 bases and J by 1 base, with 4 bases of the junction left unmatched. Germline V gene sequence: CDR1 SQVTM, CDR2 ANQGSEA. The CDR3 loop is CSVESRTGSYEQYF. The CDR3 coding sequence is TGCAGCGTTGAAAGCCGGACAGGGTCCTACGAGCAGTACTTC.

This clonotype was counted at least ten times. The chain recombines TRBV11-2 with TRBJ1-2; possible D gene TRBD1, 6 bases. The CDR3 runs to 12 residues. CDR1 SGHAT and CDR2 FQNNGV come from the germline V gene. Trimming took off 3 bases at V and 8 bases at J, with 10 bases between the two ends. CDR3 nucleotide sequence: TGTGCCAGCAGCTTCGAGGGGGACGGCTACACCTTC. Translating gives CASSFEGDGYTF.

This CDR3 reads CASSPKRVPEAFF. The CDR3 DNA reads as TGTGCCAGCAGCCCTAAGCGGGTCCCTGAAGCTTTCTTT. The J gene is TRBJ1-1, the V gene TRBV7-9; D not resolved. The germline V gene has CDR1 SEHNR and CDR2 FQNEAQ (reference sequence). Trimming removed 5 bases at V and 6 bases at J, with 13 bases between. CDR3 length: 13 residues.

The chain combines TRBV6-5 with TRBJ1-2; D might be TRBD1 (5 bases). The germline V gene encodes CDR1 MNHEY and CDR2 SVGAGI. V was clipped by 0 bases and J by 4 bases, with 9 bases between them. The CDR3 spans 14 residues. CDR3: CASSYSEGRYGYTF. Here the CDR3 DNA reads TGTGCCAGCAGTTACTCAGAGGGGCGCTATGGCTACACCTTC.

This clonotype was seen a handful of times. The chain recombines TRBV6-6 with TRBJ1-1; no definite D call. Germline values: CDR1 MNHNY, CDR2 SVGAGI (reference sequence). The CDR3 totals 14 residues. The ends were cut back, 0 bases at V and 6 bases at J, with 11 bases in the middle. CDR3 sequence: CASSYSSEGSEAFF. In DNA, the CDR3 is TGTGCCAGCAGTTACTCGTCCGAGGGATCTGAAGCTTTCTTT.

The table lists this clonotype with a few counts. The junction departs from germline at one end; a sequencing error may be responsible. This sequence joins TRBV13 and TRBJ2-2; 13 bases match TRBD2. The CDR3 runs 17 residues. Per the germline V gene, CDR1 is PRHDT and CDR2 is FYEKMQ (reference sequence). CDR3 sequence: CASSSGLAGTNTGELSF. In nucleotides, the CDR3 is TGTGCCAGCAGCTCGGGACTAGCGGGGACCAACACCGGGGAGCTGTCTTTT.

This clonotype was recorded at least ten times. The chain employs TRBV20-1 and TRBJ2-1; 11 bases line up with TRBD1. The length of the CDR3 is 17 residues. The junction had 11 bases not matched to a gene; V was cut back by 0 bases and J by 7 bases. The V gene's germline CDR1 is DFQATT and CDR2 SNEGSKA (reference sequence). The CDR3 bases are TGCAGTGCTAGAGATTTATTCGGACAGGGGGCTCGTAATGAGCAGTTCTTC. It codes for CSARDLFGQGARNEQFF.

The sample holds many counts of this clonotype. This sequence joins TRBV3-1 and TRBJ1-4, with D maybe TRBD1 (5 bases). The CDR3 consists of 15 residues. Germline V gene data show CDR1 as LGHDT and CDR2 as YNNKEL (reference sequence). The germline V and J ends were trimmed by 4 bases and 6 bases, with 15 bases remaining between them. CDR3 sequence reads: CASSPDRGKDEKLFF. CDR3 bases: TGTGCCAGCAGCCCCGATCGGGGGAAGGATGAAAAACTGTTTTTT.

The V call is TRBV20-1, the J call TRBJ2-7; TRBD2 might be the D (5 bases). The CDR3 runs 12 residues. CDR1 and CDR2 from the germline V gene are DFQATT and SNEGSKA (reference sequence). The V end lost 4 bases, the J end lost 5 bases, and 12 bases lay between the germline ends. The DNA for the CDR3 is TGCAGTGCTATCGGCCCCGGGGACGAGCAGTACTTC. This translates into CSAIGPGDEQYF.

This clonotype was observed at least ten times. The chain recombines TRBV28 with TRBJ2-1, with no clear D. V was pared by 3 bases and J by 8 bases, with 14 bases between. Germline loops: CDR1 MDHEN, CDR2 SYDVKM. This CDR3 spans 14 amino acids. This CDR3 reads CASSFIGATDEQFF. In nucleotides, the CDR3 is TGTGCCAGCAGTTTTATAGGAGCGACCGATGAGCAGTTCTTC.

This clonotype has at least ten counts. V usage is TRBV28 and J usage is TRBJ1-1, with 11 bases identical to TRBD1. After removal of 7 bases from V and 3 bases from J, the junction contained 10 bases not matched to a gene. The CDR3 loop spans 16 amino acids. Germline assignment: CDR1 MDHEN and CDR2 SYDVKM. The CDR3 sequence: CASTLRDRGSYTEAFF. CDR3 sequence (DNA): TGTGCCAGCACCCTAAGGGACAGGGGGTCGTACACTGAAGCTTTCTTT.

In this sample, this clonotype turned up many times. CDR3 amino acids: CASRPETGGNTEAFF. The CDR3 DNA reads TGTGCCAGCCGTCCTGAGACAGGGGGGAACACTGAAGCTTTCTTT. The genes are TRBV28 and TRBJ1-1; 9 bases map to TRBD1. The CDR3 runs to 15 residues. Germline V gives CDR1 MDHEN, CDR2 SYDVKM. Trimming at V came to 8 bases and at J to 1 base, leaving 8 bases not matched to a gene.

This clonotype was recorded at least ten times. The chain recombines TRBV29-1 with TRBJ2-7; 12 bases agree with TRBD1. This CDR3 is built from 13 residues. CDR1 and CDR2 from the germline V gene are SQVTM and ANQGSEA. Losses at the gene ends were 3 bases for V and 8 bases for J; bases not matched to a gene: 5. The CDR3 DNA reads TGCAGCGTTGAGGGACAGGGGGCACGAAAGCAGTACTTC. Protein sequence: CSVEGQGARKQYF.

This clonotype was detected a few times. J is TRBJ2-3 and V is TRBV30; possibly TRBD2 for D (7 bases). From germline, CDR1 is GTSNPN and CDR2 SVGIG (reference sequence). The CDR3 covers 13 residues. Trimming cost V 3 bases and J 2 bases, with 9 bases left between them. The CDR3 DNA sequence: TGTGCCTGGAGCGGGGGGCCCACAGATACGCAGTATTTT. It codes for CAWSGGPTDTQYF.

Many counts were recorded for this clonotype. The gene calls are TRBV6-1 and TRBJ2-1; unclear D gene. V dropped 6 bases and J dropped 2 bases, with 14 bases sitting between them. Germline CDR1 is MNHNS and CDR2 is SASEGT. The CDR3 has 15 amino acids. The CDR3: CASRWDVGTYNEQFF. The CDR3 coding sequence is TGTGCCAGCAGATGGGATGTGGGAACCTACAATGAGCAGTTCTTC.

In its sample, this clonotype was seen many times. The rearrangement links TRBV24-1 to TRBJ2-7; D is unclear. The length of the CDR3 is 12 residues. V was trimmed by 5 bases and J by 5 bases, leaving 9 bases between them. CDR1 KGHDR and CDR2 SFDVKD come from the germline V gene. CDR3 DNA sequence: TGTGCCACCAGTGGATCGGGCGACGAGCAGTACTTC. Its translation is CATSGSGDEQYF.

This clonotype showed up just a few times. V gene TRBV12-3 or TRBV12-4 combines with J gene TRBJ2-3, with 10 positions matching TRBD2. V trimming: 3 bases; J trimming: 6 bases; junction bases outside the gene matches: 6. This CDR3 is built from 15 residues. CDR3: CASSFLAGVVDTQYF. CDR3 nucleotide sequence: TGTGCCAGCAGTTTTCTAGCGGGAGTTGTGGATACGCAGTATTTT.

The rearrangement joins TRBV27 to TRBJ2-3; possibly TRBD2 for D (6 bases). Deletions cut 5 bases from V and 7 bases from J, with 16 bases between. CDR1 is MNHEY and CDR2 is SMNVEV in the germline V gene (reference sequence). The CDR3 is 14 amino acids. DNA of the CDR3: TGTGCCAGCAGTGTCCGAGCGGGCCAGAATACGCAGTATTTT. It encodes CASSVRAGQNTQYF.